These 5 T cell receptor beta chains were all obtained from the same sample, sequenced in a study of radiotherapy plus CTLA-4 blockade in lung cancer (dated by TCRdb to about 2018). Library preparation used the immunoSEQ multiplex PCR assay. The table comes from immuneACCESS by way of TCRdb, which keeps in-frame sequences with V and J called. Part of the clones is missing from these tables; in studies checked, under half for an unresolved V gene and the rest for unknown reasons. Present in this sample are tens of thousands of clones, 60% to 85% of which were seen just once. The top ten hold approximately 4% of the sample. The sample consisted of peripheral blood, taken from a patient treated with radiotherapy plus ipilimumab. The receptors stem from a human donor with non-small cell lung cancer who had a partial response to radiotherapy plus ipilimumab. Some clones in this sample may be carry-over from other donors' samples.

CDR3 sequence: CASSIASTDTQYF. The CDR3 DNA follows: TGTGCCAGTAGTATAGCAAGCACAGATACGCAGTATTTT. The chain links TRBV19 to TRBJ2-3; D unclear. V gave up 1 base and J gave up 0 bases, with 2 bases separating them. The germline V gene has CDR1 LNHDA and CDR2 SQIVND (reference sequence). This CDR3 spans 13 amino acids. The variable domain in full, completed from reference TRBV19 and TRBJ2-3, reads DGGITQSPKYLFRKEGQNVTLSCEQNLNHDAMYWYRQDPGQGLRLIYYSQIVNDFQKGDIAEGYSVSREKKESFPLTVTSAQKNPTAFYLCASSIASTDTQYFGPGTRLTVL.

This chain joins TRBV5-1 and TRBJ2-7; 9 positions match TRBD2. In germline, CDR1 is SGHRS, CDR2 YFSETQ. The trim removed 4 bases at V and 6 bases at J, leaving 14 bases unmatched. This CDR3 has 16 amino acids. CDR3 sequence reads: CASSPRRGGGASEQYF. DNA of the CDR3: TGCGCCAGCAGCCCGAGGAGGGGCGGGGGGGCCAGCGAGCAGTACTTC.

The rearrangement links TRBV6-6 to TRBJ1-5; D is perhaps TRBD1 (5 bases). Between the trimmed V and J ends, which lost 0 bases and 5 bases, there was a span of 8 bases. CDR1 MNHNY and CDR2 SVGAGI come from the germline V gene (reference sequence). This CDR3 comprises 14 residues. The CDR3 sequence is CASSYSGGDQPQHF. CDR3 nucleotide sequence: TGTGCCAGCAGTTACTCGGGAGGGGATCAGCCCCAGCATTTT.

V gene TRBV6-5 combines with J gene TRBJ2-7, with D possibly TRBD1 on 6 matching bases. The CDR3 sequence is 13 residues long. Germline assignment: CDR1 MNHEY and CDR2 SVGAGI. V dropped 10 bases and J dropped 8 bases, with 21 bases sitting between them. The CDR3 coding sequence is TGTGCCACCAGATGGGGGCCTTCCACACAGCAGTACTTC. As protein: CATRWGPSTQQYF.

Notes on this clone: The missing conserved phenylalanine or tryptophan at the end of this CDR3 makes a read error likely. Because the CDR3's place on the DNA is in doubt, the DNA is left out and the CDR3 is given as listed by TCRdb. The rearrangement uses TRBV2 and TRBJ2-7; the table gives TRBD2 as D, unverified against the DNA. The germline CDR1 and CDR2 sequences are SNHLY and FYNNEI. The CDR3 extends over 13 residues, inclusive of both ends. The CDR3 here is CASSFGLAGGYFL.